This T cell receptor beta chain is from a study of T cell changes during pregnancy in multiple sclerosis. The germline V gene encodes CDR1 GTSNPN and CDR2 SVGIG (reference sequence). There are 14 residues in the CDR3. Deletions cut 8 bases from V and 4 bases from J, with 18 bases between. Sequencing used immunoSEQ multiplex PCR; TCRdb keeps in-frame clones, though not all of them. The table lists over 45,000 clones, approximately 91% of them singletons. Sequencing used peripheral blood, obtained after pregnancy. The chain joins TRBV30 to TRBJ2-1, with a tentative D call TRBD2 (5 bases). The TCR sequence derives from a female donor with multiple sclerosis, enrolled in a pregnancy study. Written as DNA, the CDR3 is TGTGCCGGCCGGACTTCCCATACTTACAATGAGCAGTTCTTC. Translation: CAGRTSHTYNEQFF.